This entry concerns a single T cell receptor beta chain. Antigen specificity is unknown. The data are from a study of neoadjuvant anti-PD-1 for oral cavity cancer. Overall study findings and caveats: Each response group had just a few patients in TCR analyses.

Trimming took off 2 bases at V and 4 bases at J, with 2 bases between the two ends. In germline, CDR1 is SGHAT, CDR2 FQNNGV. The CDR3 spans 11 residues. As for time point: after neoadjuvant nivolumab, at surgical resection. Data came from immunoSEQ multiplex PCR; TCRdb stores just in-frame clones and leaves some out. The data hold roughly 13,000 clones, with around 70% observed a single time. This sequence was found in a person between 40 and 79 years old with oral cavity squamous cell carcinoma. The chain is built from TRBV11-2 and TRBJ2-5; D is ambiguous. The input for sequencing was PBMCs, taken after nivolumab (anti-PD-1) treatment. In DNA form, the CDR3 reads TGTGCCAGCAGCTTAAGAGAGACCCAGTACTTC. Protein product: CASSLRETQYF.